One T cell receptor beta chain is described in this entry. Repertoires were generated with immunoSEQ multiplex PCR, while TCRdb's copy carries only in-frame clones and drops some. The sample shows 250,000 or so clones, about 87% of them seen only once. Participants spanned ages about 18 to 95 years and resided in about 25 US areas. In assigning cohorts, the study relied on participant-reported clinical history. The data were obtained in a study of blood T cell repertoires in COVID-19. Study context: PBMCs, B-cell-depleted T cells, or T cells were the source of the cDNA or gDNA that made up the material.

The receptor comes from a woman aged 30 to 39 with acute COVID-19. The sample taken for sequencing was PBMCs or T cells enriched from blood (not recorded which).

The chain's CDR3 is CASSSHGTGSSAEAFF. CDR3 DNA sequence: TGTGCCAGCAGCTCCCACGGGACAGGGAGCTCCGCTGAAGCTTTCTTT. The chain uses TRBV5-4 and TRBJ1-1; 9 nucleotides line up with TRBD1. The CDR3 is 16 residues long. The V and J ends lost 3 bases and 6 bases, in that order; junction bases with no gene match: 12. CDR1 is SGHNT, CDR2 YYREEE, per germline (reference sequence).